This paragraph covers one T cell receptor beta chain sequence. This sample is drawn from a study of blood T cell repertoires in COVID-19. Looking at the study overall: T cells, B-cell-depleted T cells, or PBMCs supplied cDNA or gDNA.

The CDR3 consists of 14 residues. Germline CDR1 and CDR2: KGHSH and LQKENI. Unmatched junction bases numbered 4, after V lost 4 bases and J lost 7 bases. Assay used: immunoSEQ multiplex PCR; TCRdb lists only in-frame clones, some missing. Among 300,000 or so clones listed, roughly 90% were seen once. The source of this sequence is a man between 18 and 35 years old who had recovered from COVID-19. Sequenced sample: peripheral blood. The chain has TRBV18 and TRBJ1-4, with 9 bases that match TRBD1. The CDR3 region has the DNA TGTGCCAGCTCACTACAGGGGGCAAGTGAAAAACTGTTTTTT. It is translated as CASSLQGASEKLFF.